The 23 T cell receptor beta chains below were found in one sample sequenced in a study of shared clonotypes between healthy human individuals. Sequencing was performed with immunoSEQ multiplex PCR; in TCRdb, only in-frame clones are kept and a portion is missing. The top ten hold under 2% of the sample, which has approximately 720,000 clones, 55% to 75% seen once. Input material: memory CD4+ T cells sorted from blood. Subset defined: CD45RA-negative fraction. These receptors all stem from a young woman in good health.

This clone was seen more than once but under ten times. The chain is built from TRBV5-6 and TRBJ2-6; D gene uncertain. Germline CDR1 SGHDT, CDR2 YYEEEE. The CDR3 loop spans 13 amino acids. V shed 6 bases and J shed 0 bases, with 4 bases lying between them. CDR3 bases: TGTGCCAGCATTCCCTCTGGGGCCAACGTCCTGACTTTC. This codes for CASIPSGANVLTF.

V is TRBV18 and J is TRBJ2-1, with D maybe TRBD1 (6 bases). With 6 bases removed from V and 0 bases from J, the gap between germline ends came to 15 bases. Per germline, CDR1 KGHSH and CDR2 LQKENI. There are 16 residues in the CDR3. The CDR3 reads CASSMDSTSSYNEQFF. The DNA of the CDR3 is TGTGCCAGCTCGATGGACAGTACGAGCTCCTACAATGAGCAGTTCTTC.

This chain joins TRBV2 and TRBJ2-2; maybe TRBD1 (6 bases). This CDR3 region has 14 residues. Germline V lookup: CDR1 SNHLY, CDR2 FYNNEI. V was cut by 6 bases and J by 6 bases, with 14 bases left in between. This CDR3 is CASSGRGGPGELFF. The CDR3, as DNA: TGTGCCAGCAGCGGCAGGGGTGGCCCCGGGGAGCTGTTTTTT.

The chain combines TRBV5-1 with TRBJ2-1; D is ambiguous. Germline V CDR1 and CDR2: SGHRS, YFSETQ. The V end lost 1 base, the J end lost 7 bases, and 9 bases lay between the germline ends. The CDR3 sequence is 13 residues long. CDR3 sequence reads: CASSLTYMNEQFF. The CDR3 DNA reads TGCGCCAGCAGCTTGACCTACATGAATGAGCAGTTCTTC.

V usage is TRBV5-1 and J usage is TRBJ2-1; D may be TRBD1 (6 bases). Germline-derived CDR1 and CDR2 are SGHRS and YFSETQ. This CDR3 comprises 14 residues. The V gene lost 0 bases and the J gene lost 3 bases, with 7 bases spanning the gap. The CDR3 nucleotides are TGCGCCAGCAGCTTGGGGGACAACTACAATGAGCAGTTCTTC. This translates into CASSLGDNYNEQFF.

This chain links TRBV27 with TRBJ2-1, with D possibly being TRBD1 (5 bases). The V gene lost 2 bases and the J gene lost 4 bases, with 18 bases spanning the gap. This CDR3 has 17 residues. The V gene's germline CDR1 is MNHEY and CDR2 SMNVEV (reference sequence). The CDR3 coding sequence is TGTGCCAGCAGTTTAGGATCGAAGCTCCGACAGTACAATGAGCAGTTCTTC. It yields the protein CASSLGSKLRQYNEQFF.

This sequence joins TRBV11-3 and TRBJ2-1; 12 nucleotides line up with TRBD2. This CDR3 has 16 amino acids. The germline V gene has CDR1 SGHNT and CDR2 YENEEA. With V trimmed by 5 bases and J by 4 bases, 6 bases remained unmatched. CDR3 region: CASSHGLAGKYNEQFF. Here the CDR3 DNA reads TGTGCCAGCAGCCATGGACTAGCGGGAAAATACAATGAGCAGTTCTTC.

The V gene is TRBV6-6, the J gene TRBJ2-3; D not certain. Germline V gene lookup returns CDR1 MNHNY and CDR2 SVGAGI (reference sequence). The CDR3 length is 15 residues. Trimming took 5 bases from V and 2 from J, leaving 14 bases between them. Here the CDR3 reads CASSERHGATDTQYF. In nucleotides, the CDR3 is TGTGCCAGCAGTGAGCGTCACGGAGCCACAGATACGCAGTATTTT.

This CDR3 is CASSPYRDRAYEQYF. The CDR3 nucleotides are TGTGCCAGCAGTCCCTACCGGGACAGAGCCTACGAGCAGTACTTC. The V call is TRBV28, the J call TRBJ2-7; 7 bases map to TRBD1. CDR3 length: 15 amino acids. Germline-derived CDR1 and CDR2 are MDHEN and SYDVKM. V lost 5 bases to trimming and J lost 2 bases; unmatched junction nucleotides: 9.

This chain links TRBV5-1 with TRBJ2-4; no clear D. Trimming took off 0 bases at V and 0 bases at J, with 13 bases between the two ends. CDR1 is SGHRS and CDR2 is YFSETQ in the germline V gene. There are 17 residues in the CDR3. CDR3 DNA sequence: TGCGCCAGCAGCTTGGGGCCGCGGTTATTAGCCAAAAACATTCAGTACTTC. Amino acids: CASSLGPRLLAKNIQYF.

This rearrangement joins TRBV7-2 to TRBJ2-7; TRBD1 matches 7 bases. The V gene's germline CDR1 is SGHTA and CDR2 FQGNSA. This CDR3 contains 13 residues. V lost 5 bases, J lost 3 bases, and 4 bases stayed unmatched. For the CDR3, the DNA is TGTGCCAGCAGCCGGGACAGAGACTACGAGCAGTACTTC. Amino acids: CASSRDRDYEQYF.

The rearrangement links TRBV7-2 to TRBJ1-4; D call uncertain. CDR1 SGHTA and CDR2 FQGNSA come from the germline V gene. V was cut by 2 bases and J by 7 bases, with 8 bases left in between. The CDR3 spans 13 residues. CDR3 amino acids: CASSLRIAEKLFF. The CDR3 bases are TGTGCCAGCAGCTTACGGATTGCTGAAAAACTGTTTTTT.

The chain has TRBV6-6 and TRBJ1-1; D is undetermined. The CDR3 contains 16 residues. The germline gives CDR1 MNHNY, CDR2 SVGAGI (reference sequence). V lost 2 bases, J lost 2 bases, and 15 bases lay in between. This CDR3 is CASSYEDMQTNTEAFF. The CDR3 DNA sequence: TGTGCCAGCAGTTACGAGGATATGCAGACCAACACTGAAGCTTTCTTT.

The chain employs TRBV9 and TRBJ1-1; no clear D. The CDR3 has 15 amino acids. Germline CDR1 reads SGDLS; CDR2 reads YYNGEE. Between the trimmed V and J ends, which lost 2 bases and 4 bases, there was a span of 15 bases. This chain's CDR3 is CASSVEPDSGTEAFF. CDR3 DNA sequence: TGTGCCAGCAGCGTTGAACCCGATTCTGGCACTGAAGCTTTCTTT. Full variable domain (missing parts from reference TRBV9 and TRBJ1-1): DSGVTQTPKHLITATGQRVTLRCSPRSGDLSVYWYQQSLDQGLQFLIQYYNGEERAKGNILERFSAQQFPDLHSELNLSSLELGDSALYFCASSVEPDSGTEAFFGQGTRLTVV.

As to this clone: Other DNA variants within this sample encode the same CDR3. The chain employs TRBV18 and TRBJ1-5; tentatively, D is TRBD1 (5 bases). Germline-derived CDR1 and CDR2 are KGHSH and LQKENI. This CDR3 is built from 16 residues. V lost 0 bases, J lost 2 bases, and 11 bases lay in between. The CDR3 reads CASSPPGVGGNQPQHF. For the CDR3, the DNA is TGTGCCAGCTCACCACCGGGGGTAGGCGGCAATCAGCCCCAGCATTTT.

This clone was seen a handful of times. Other DNA variants within this sample encode the same CDR3. The V call is TRBV7-9, the J call TRBJ2-2; 11 bases agree with TRBD2. CDR3 length: 15 residues. Trimming removed 5 bases from V and 2 bases from J; junction bases left unmatched: 1. The germline V gene encodes CDR1 SEHNR and CDR2 FQNEAQ (reference sequence). CDR3 sequence: CASSRLAGNTGELFF. The CDR3 bases are TGTGCCAGCAGCCGACTAGCGGGAAACACCGGGGAGCTGTTTTTT.

The chain uses TRBV10-3 and TRBJ2-3; 11 nucleotides align to TRBD2. The CDR3 loop spans 17 amino acids. V gave up 0 bases and J gave up 3 bases; unmatched junction bases: 5. Per the germline V gene, CDR1 is ENHRY and CDR2 is SYGVKD. The DNA for the CDR3 is TGTGCCATCAGTGAGTCTTTACTAGCGGGAGAAACAGATACGCAGTATTTT. Translating it yields CAISESLLAGETDTQYF.

Remarks on this clone: The sample contains more than one DNA sequence encoding this CDR3. This chain connects TRBV27 to TRBJ1-5; D uncertain. Germline V gene lookup returns CDR1 MNHEY and CDR2 SMNVEV (reference sequence). Trimming shortened V by 3 bases and J by 7 bases, and 7 bases separated the two germline ends. This CDR3 is 12 amino acids long. The CDR3 here is CASSLVGQPQHF. CDR3 in DNA: TGTGCCAGCAGTTTGGTCGGGCAGCCCCAGCATTTT.

The rearrangement joins TRBV6-1 to TRBJ2-7; D is unclear. The CDR3 runs to 13 residues. V lost 6 bases, J lost 1 base, and 10 bases lay in between. CDR1 is MNHNS and CDR2 is SASEGT in the germline V gene. CDR3 nucleotide sequence: TGTGCCAGCAGCCCTCAGGATTCCTACGAGCAGTACTTC. This sequence encodes CASSPQDSYEQYF.

This CDR3 is CARNLGSYNEQFF. Here the CDR3 DNA reads TGTGCCCGGAACTTAGGATCCTACAATGAGCAGTTCTTC. The chain carries TRBV30 and TRBJ2-1; D ambiguous. The CDR3 runs to 13 residues. Trimming shortened V by 8 bases and J by 1 base, and 12 bases separated the two germline ends. Germline V gene lookup returns CDR1 GTSNPN and CDR2 SVGIG (reference sequence).

There are many counts of this clone. The chain combines TRBV19 with TRBJ1-2; D perhaps matches TRBD1 (5 bases). Germline CDR1 and CDR2: LNHDA and SQIVND (reference sequence). Trimming removed 4 bases from V and 7 bases from J, with 13 bases in between. This CDR3 is built from 13 residues. This CDR3 reads CASSTQELIGYTF. The CDR3 DNA follows: TGTGCCAGTAGTACACAGGAGCTTATTGGCTACACCTTC.

The rearrangement links TRBV14 to TRBJ2-5, with D tentatively TRBD2 (5 bases). Trimming stripped 4 bases from V and 1 base from J, with 13 bases between. Germline V gene data show CDR1 as SGHDN and CDR2 as FVKESK. The CDR3 is made up of 15 amino acids. CDR3 in DNA: TGTGCCAGCAGCCGTGGACTGTCGCTCCAAGAGACCCAGTACTTC. Amino acid sequence: CASSRGLSLQETQYF.

The CDR3 region is CASSFDRIGIGTGELFF. CDR3 sequence (DNA): TGTGCCAGCAGTTTCGACAGGATCGGTATCGGCACCGGGGAGCTGTTTTTT. This chain uses TRBV27 with TRBJ2-2; TRBD1 might be the D (6 bases). Trimming left V 3 bases short and J 4 bases short, with 18 bases between. Germline CDR1 reads MNHEY; CDR2 reads SMNVEV (reference sequence). The CDR3 runs 17 residues.